There are a few counts of the clone carrying this TCR beta chain. The authors deemed Graves' hyperthyroidism stable absent ophthalmopathy progression within 18 months. It was less than 13 ml of fresh peripheral blood that supplied the PBMCs. The data are from a study of T cells in Graves' hyperthyroidism and ophthalmopathy. Study background: Peripheral blood draws took place at initial diagnosis, ahead of any treatment.

Germline CDR1 reads SNHLY; CDR2 reads FYNNEI. V lost 6 bases to trimming and J lost 7 bases, with 10 bases between them. The CDR3 is 12 amino acids. The source material, RNA transcripts, was used to amplify TCR beta CDR3 regions. First-round RT-PCR targeting the TCR CDR3 was performed with the HTBI primer set. TCRdb re-called the multiplex PCR reads through MiXCR, storing one row per CDR3 protein. The sample lists under 700,000 distinct CDR3 sequences; approximately 15% were seen once. The TCR sequence derives from a woman under 30 with Graves' hyperthyroidism. The sequenced sample was blood. The V call is TRBV2, the J call TRBJ2-1; the D is unclear. CDR3: CASRSEANEQFF. CDR3 nucleotide sequence: TGTGCCAGCAGGTCTGAAGCAAATGAGCAGTTCTTC.